The rows below give T cell receptor beta chains drawn from one sample of a study of shared clonotypes between healthy human individuals. TCRdb keeps only in-frame clones here, not all; method: immunoSEQ multiplex PCR. Of some 580,000 clones listed, nearly 98% are singletons. The specimen sequenced was naive CD8+ T cells sorted from blood. Every receptor here comes from a man between 25 and 39 years old in good health. CDR3s leave out the opening cysteine and the closing phenylalanine or tryptophan. Fields, in order: J gene, V gene, CDR3 protein.

J gene: TRBJ1-1; V gene: TRBV1; CDR3 protein: TSSQFYGSLAEAF
J gene: TRBJ2-5; V gene: TRBV30; CDR3 protein: AWSGSSSETQY
J gene: TRBJ2-1; V gene: TRBV6-6; CDR3 protein: ASSYSGTGGINEQF
J gene: TRBJ1-4; V gene: TRBV27; CDR3 protein: ASSLLDGNEKLF
J gene: TRBJ2-2; V gene: TRBV29-1; CDR3 protein: SVEMQGLAENTGELF
J gene: TRBJ2-1; V gene: TRBV11-1; CDR3 protein: ASSLAGSAPYNEQF
J gene: TRBJ2-7; V gene: TRBV6-5; CDR3 protein: ASSYLASGNEQY
J gene: TRBJ2-1; V gene: TRBV29-1; CDR3 protein: SVEIAGGYNEQF
J gene: TRBJ2-6; V gene: TRBV7-9; CDR3 protein: ASTLGQGLSGANVLT
J gene: TRBJ2-7; V gene: TRBV7-8; CDR3 protein: ASSTGGTPSSYEQY
J gene: TRBJ2-3; V gene: TRBV27; CDR3 protein: ASSPSGTTDTQY
J gene: TRBJ1-2; V gene: TRBV27; CDR3 protein: ASTLKADRGRFNYGYT
J gene: TRBJ1-3; V gene: TRBV28; CDR3 protein: ASLTQGLGNTIY
J gene: TRBJ2-2; V gene: TRBV7-9; CDR3 protein: ASSLGDRRANTGELF
J gene: TRBJ2-1; V gene: TRBV19; CDR3 protein: ASSTPLAGGDNEQF
J gene: TRBJ2-7; V gene: TRBV2; CDR3 protein: ATCCRQGYEQY
J gene: TRBJ2-7; V gene: TRBV9; CDR3 protein: ASSSGFNYEQY
J gene: TRBJ2-1; V gene: TRBV14; CDR3 protein: ASSQDGSSYNEQF
J gene: TRBJ2-1; V gene: TRBV7-9; CDR3 protein: ASSFYRAGGYNEQF
J gene: TRBJ2-1; V gene: TRBV4-1; CDR3 protein: ASSQVAGNEQF
J gene: TRBJ2-3; V gene: TRBV11-2; CDR3 protein: ASSLISGQSTDTQY
J gene: TRBJ2-1; V gene: TRBV11-2; CDR3 protein: ASSLVRQDNEQF
J gene: TRBJ1-5; V gene: TRBV6-5; CDR3 protein: ASSRIAGSNQPQH
J gene: TRBJ2-3; V gene: TRBV7-9; CDR3 protein: ASSFMSDTQY
J gene: TRBJ1-1; V gene: TRBV27; CDR3 protein: ATNRGEGTEAF
J gene: TRBJ2-1; V gene: TRBV9; CDR3 protein: ASSVRTSGTYNEQF
J gene: TRBJ2-2; V gene: TRBV5-1; CDR3 protein: ASSSAGGGTGELF
J gene: TRBJ2-1; V gene: TRBV7-9; CDR3 protein: ASSKTTSSGRPEQF
J gene: TRBJ2-6; V gene: TRBV15; CDR3 protein: ATSGPRGMLGGANVLT